This is a list of T cell receptor beta chains from one sample in a study of T cell responses to AZD1222 COVID-19 vaccine. Assay used: immunoSEQ multiplex PCR; TCRdb lists only in-frame clones, some missing. The profile shows 100,000 to 150,000 clones, over 75% of them singletons. Sequences were derived from peripheral blood, sampled on day 0 of AZD1222 vaccination. The receptors here all came from an adult in good health. Both conserved end residues are part of each CDR3. The D gene is left open where the match is weak. Size is stated for part of the rows, as once, few or many counts, or as a class when the clone is expanded.

abundance: once; v_gene: TRBV28; d_gene: -; j_gene: TRBJ1-2; CDR3aa: CASNTGGGYTF; CDR3nt: TGTGCCAGCAATACCGGGGGTGGCTACACCTTC
abundance: -; v_gene: TRBV27; d_gene: -; j_gene: TRBJ2-1; CDR3aa: CASGPPSSEQFF; CDR3nt: TGTGCCAGCGGTCCCCCTTCGAGCGAGCAGTTCTTC
abundance: -; v_gene: TRBV5-1; d_gene: TRBD1; j_gene: TRBJ2-3; CDR3aa: CASSADRGRVDTQYF; CDR3nt: TGCGCCAGCAGCGCGGACAGGGGGCGTGTAGATACGCAGTATTTT
abundance: -; v_gene: TRBV9; d_gene: TRBD2; j_gene: TRBJ2-3; CDR3aa: CASRRSAGGIDTQYF; CDR3nt: TGTGCCAGCAGACGATCAGCGGGAGGGATAGATACGCAGTATTTT
abundance: -; v_gene: TRBV6-5; d_gene: TRBD1; j_gene: TRBJ2-7; CDR3aa: CASTLTGSSYEQYF; CDR3nt: TGTGCCAGCACTCTGACAGGGAGTTCCTACGAGCAGTACTTC
abundance: -; v_gene: TRBV15; d_gene: -; j_gene: TRBJ1-5; CDR3aa: CATSRARVNQPQHF; CDR3nt: TGTGCCACCAGCAGAGCAAGGGTCAATCAGCCCCAGCATTTT
abundance: -; v_gene: TRBV27; d_gene: TRBD1; j_gene: TRBJ2-3; CDR3aa: CASTGQGTDTQYF; CDR3nt: TGTGCCAGCACCGGACAGGGCACAGATACGCAGTATTTT
abundance: -; v_gene: TRBV11-1; d_gene: TRBD2; j_gene: TRBJ2-6; CDR3aa: CASSLGLASGANVLTF; CDR3nt: TGTGCCAGCAGCTTAGGACTAGCATCTGGGGCCAACGTCCTGACTTTC
abundance: -; v_gene: TRBV15; d_gene: TRBD2; j_gene: TRBJ2-1; CDR3aa: CATSRGWEGPSSYNEQFF; CDR3nt: TGTGCCACCAGCAGAGGGTGGGAGGGACCGAGCTCCTACAATGAGCAGTTCTTC
abundance: -; v_gene: TRBV10-1; d_gene: -; j_gene: TRBJ2-2; CDR3aa: CASSKGRAGELFF; CDR3nt: TGCGCCAGCAGCAAGGGACGGGCCGGGGAGCTGTTTTTT
abundance: -; v_gene: TRBV4-1; d_gene: -; j_gene: TRBJ2-1; CDR3aa: CASRPREDNEQFF; CDR3nt: TGCGCCAGCAGACCAAGAGAGGACAATGAGCAGTTCTTC
abundance: few; v_gene: TRBV9; d_gene: TRBD1; j_gene: TRBJ1-3; CDR3aa: CASSVTTGGGNTIYF; CDR3nt: TGTGCCAGCAGCGTAACTACAGGGGGCGGAAACACCATATATTTT
abundance: -; v_gene: TRBV3-1/TRBV3-2; d_gene: -; j_gene: TRBJ1-1; CDR3aa: CASRPSVGTEAFF; CDR3nt: TGTGCCAGCAGGCCGAGTGTGGGCACTGAAGCTTTCTTT
abundance: -; v_gene: TRBV19; d_gene: -; j_gene: TRBJ1-1; CDR3aa: CASSISLRAALNTEAFF; CDR3nt: TGTGCCAGTAGTATCTCTTTACGGGCAGCCCTGAACACTGAAGCTTTCTTT
abundance: -; v_gene: TRBV19; d_gene: -; j_gene: TRBJ2-7; CDR3aa: CASSRGVDRSYEQYF; CDR3nt: TGTGCCAGTAGTAGGGGGGTGGACCGCTCCTACGAGCAGTACTTC
abundance: -; v_gene: TRBV15; d_gene: TRBD1; j_gene: TRBJ2-7; CDR3aa: CATSRPNWDRGEYEQYF; CDR3nt: TGTGCCACCAGCAGACCCAATTGGGACAGGGGGGAATACGAGCAGTACTTC
abundance: once; v_gene: TRBV25-1; d_gene: TRBD1; j_gene: TRBJ2-7; CDR3aa: CASSEFSGQGMYF; CDR3nt: TGTGCCAGCAGTGAATTCTCAGGACAGGGGATGTACTTC
abundance: -; v_gene: TRBV5-1; d_gene: -; j_gene: TRBJ1-1; CDR3aa: CASSRVGATEAFF; CDR3nt: TGCGCCAGCAGCCGGGTGGGGGCCACTGAAGCTTTCTTT
abundance: -; v_gene: TRBV29-1; d_gene: -; j_gene: TRBJ2-1; CDR3aa: CSVEGATYNEQFF; CDR3nt: TGCAGCGTTGAGGGGGCAACCTACAATGAGCAGTTCTTC
abundance: -; v_gene: TRBV5-5; d_gene: -; j_gene: TRBJ2-2; CDR3aa: CASSRRWTANTGELFF; CDR3nt: TGTGCCAGCAGCCGTAGGTGGACGGCGAACACCGGGGAGCTGTTTTTT
abundance: -; v_gene: TRBV12-3/TRBV12-4; d_gene: -; j_gene: TRBJ2-7; CDR3aa: CASSLGQKNEQYF; CDR3nt: TGTGCCAGCAGCCTAGGACAGAAGAACGAGCAGTACTTC
abundance: -; v_gene: TRBV5-4; d_gene: -; j_gene: TRBJ2-1; CDR3aa: CASSPGLAYNEQFF; CDR3nt: TGTGCCAGCAGTCCGGGACTGGCCTACAATGAGCAGTTCTTC
abundance: -; v_gene: TRBV3-1/TRBV3-2; d_gene: -; j_gene: TRBJ1-5; CDR3aa: CASSQMGQGFQPQHF; CDR3nt: TGTGCCAGCAGCCAAATGGGGCAGGGTTTCCAGCCCCAGCATTTT
abundance: few; v_gene: TRBV10-2; d_gene: -; j_gene: TRBJ2-6; CDR3aa: CASSEDLGSAGANVLTF; CDR3nt: TGCGCCAGCAGTGAGGATCTGGGATCGGCTGGGGCCAACGTCCTGACTTTC
abundance: -; v_gene: TRBV5-4; d_gene: -; j_gene: TRBJ2-7; CDR3aa: CASSKGGGTFSYEQYF; CDR3nt: TGTGCCAGCAGCAAGGGGGGCGGGACCTTCTCCTACGAGCAGTACTTC
abundance: -; v_gene: TRBV15; d_gene: -; j_gene: TRBJ1-2; CDR3aa: CATSRVSGTANYGYTF; CDR3nt: TGTGCCACCAGCAGAGTTTCCGGGACTGCCAACTATGGCTACACCTTC
abundance: -; v_gene: TRBV6-1; d_gene: -; j_gene: TRBJ1-5; CDR3aa: CASSEVRGGQPQHF; CDR3nt: TGTGCCAGCAGTGAAGTACGGGGAGGCCAGCCCCAGCATTTT
abundance: once; v_gene: TRBV19; d_gene: TRBD1; j_gene: TRBJ1-2; CDR3aa: CASSIAGTGDGYTF; CDR3nt: TGTGCCAGTAGTATAGCCGGGACAGGCGACGGCTACACCTTC
abundance: -; v_gene: TRBV7-2; d_gene: -; j_gene: TRBJ2-7; CDR3aa: CASSLEGRDLPYEQYF; CDR3nt: TGTGCCAGCAGCTTAGAGGGCCGGGACCTACCCTACGAGCAGTACTTC
abundance: -; v_gene: TRBV19; d_gene: TRBD2; j_gene: TRBJ2-3; CDR3aa: CASSIVRSGVRSTDTQYF; CDR3nt: TGTGCCAGTAGTATAGTAAGGAGCGGGGTACGAAGCACAGATACGCAGTATTTT
abundance: -; v_gene: TRBV5-1; d_gene: TRBD2; j_gene: TRBJ2-2; CDR3aa: CASSFGSSGGTGELFF; CDR3nt: TGCGCCAGCAGCTTCGGGAGTAGCGGGGGGACCGGGGAGCTGTTTTTT
abundance: -; v_gene: TRBV25-1; d_gene: -; j_gene: TRBJ1-5; CDR3aa: CASSERGGRQPQHF; CDR3nt: TGTGCCAGCAGTGAAAGGGGGGGGCGTCAGCCCCAGCATTTT
abundance: -; v_gene: TRBV11-2; d_gene: -; j_gene: TRBJ2-1; CDR3aa: CASSFRRLALEVAYNEQFF; CDR3nt: TGTGCCAGCAGCTTCAGGCGGCTAGCCCTGGAGGTGGCCTACAATGAGCAGTTCTTC
abundance: -; v_gene: TRBV7-2; d_gene: TRBD1; j_gene: TRBJ1-3; CDR3aa: CASRPGTAGNTIYF; CDR3nt: TGTGCCAGCAGACCCGGGACAGCAGGAAACACCATATATTTT
abundance: -; v_gene: TRBV5-1; d_gene: TRBD1; j_gene: TRBJ2-7; CDR3aa: CASKLGDRASYEQYF; CDR3nt: TGCGCCAGCAAACTGGGGGACAGGGCGTCCTACGAGCAGTACTTC
abundance: -; v_gene: TRBV4-1; d_gene: -; j_gene: TRBJ2-7; CDR3aa: CASSPLDRFDYEQYF; CDR3nt: TGCGCCAGCAGCCCACTAGACAGGTTTGATTACGAGCAGTACTTC
abundance: -; v_gene: TRBV5-1; d_gene: -; j_gene: TRBJ2-5; CDR3aa: CASSPLGAVQETQYF; CDR3nt: TGCGCCAGCAGCCCCCTGGGGGCAGTCCAAGAGACCCAGTACTTC
abundance: -; v_gene: TRBV4-2; d_gene: -; j_gene: TRBJ2-7; CDR3aa: CASSQHNFLLSEQYF; CDR3nt: TGTGCCAGCAGCCAACATAATTTCCTCTTAAGCGAGCAGTACTTC
abundance: -; v_gene: TRBV4-1; d_gene: TRBD1; j_gene: TRBJ1-5; CDR3aa: CASSHPDRSNQPQHF; CDR3nt: TGCGCCAGCAGCCACCCGGACAGGAGCAATCAGCCCCAGCATTTT
abundance: once; v_gene: TRBV27; d_gene: TRBD1; j_gene: TRBJ1-4; CDR3aa: CASSSGGTNEKLFF; CDR3nt: TGTGCCAGCAGTTCAGGGGGTACTAATGAAAAACTGTTTTTT
abundance: -; v_gene: TRBV15; d_gene: TRBD1; j_gene: TRBJ1-5; CDR3aa: CATSRGPARGQGNQPQHF; CDR3nt: TGTGCCACCAGCAGAGGTCCCGCCAGGGGGCAAGGCAATCAGCCCCAGCATTTT
abundance: -; v_gene: TRBV10-3; d_gene: TRBD2; j_gene: TRBJ2-2; CDR3aa: CAIGEGNTGELFF; CDR3nt: TGTGCCATCGGGGAGGGGAACACCGGGGAGCTGTTTTTT
abundance: once; v_gene: TRBV19; d_gene: -; j_gene: TRBJ2-2; CDR3aa: CASSWGQNTGELFF; CDR3nt: TGTGCCAGTAGTTGGGGACAGAACACCGGGGAGCTGTTTTTT
abundance: -; v_gene: TRBV2; d_gene: -; j_gene: TRBJ1-3; CDR3aa: CASSAGSSGNTIYF; CDR3nt: TGTGCCAGCAGTGCAGGTAGCTCTGGAAACACCATATATTTT
abundance: -; v_gene: TRBV2; d_gene: TRBD1; j_gene: TRBJ1-3; CDR3aa: CASKRGLSGNTIYF; CDR3nt: TGTGCCAGCAAAAGGGGGCTCTCTGGAAACACCATATATTTT
abundance: -; v_gene: TRBV7-3; d_gene: -; j_gene: TRBJ2-3; CDR3aa: CASSPGTDTQYF; CDR3nt: TGTGCCAGCAGCCCGGGGACAGATACGCAGTATTTT
abundance: -; v_gene: TRBV20-1; d_gene: -; j_gene: TRBJ1-2; CDR3aa: CSASLGDSNYGYTF; CDR3nt: TGCAGTGCTAGTTTAGGGGATTCTAACTATGGCTACACCTTC
abundance: -; v_gene: TRBV29-1; d_gene: TRBD1; j_gene: TRBJ2-5; CDR3aa: CSVGPGTGIGETQYF; CDR3nt: TGCAGCGTAGGGCCCGGGACAGGGATTGGGGAGACCCAGTACTTC
abundance: -; v_gene: TRBV5-4; d_gene: -; j_gene: TRBJ2-2; CDR3aa: CASSLGGYETGELFF; CDR3nt: TGTGCCAGCAGCTTAGGGGGATACGAAACCGGGGAGCTGTTTTTT
abundance: once; v_gene: TRBV10-2; d_gene: -; j_gene: TRBJ1-3; CDR3aa: CASSPQGLSGNTIYF; CDR3nt: TGCGCCAGCAGTCCCCAGGGCCTCTCTGGAAACACCATATATTTT
abundance: -; v_gene: TRBV2; d_gene: -; j_gene: TRBJ1-6; CDR3aa: CASSELNQGNSPLHF; CDR3nt: TGTGCCAGCAGTGAACTGAACCAGGGGAATTCACCCCTCCACTTT
abundance: -; v_gene: TRBV7-9; d_gene: -; j_gene: TRBJ2-1; CDR3aa: CASSLFGRAGDEQFF; CDR3nt: TGTGCCAGCAGCTTATTTGGTCGTGCTGGGGATGAGCAGTTCTTC
abundance: -; v_gene: TRBV19; d_gene: -; j_gene: TRBJ2-5; CDR3aa: CATVGHYQETQYF; CDR3nt: TGTGCCACCGTGGGACATTACCAAGAGACCCAGTACTTC
abundance: -; v_gene: TRBV7-9; d_gene: TRBD2; j_gene: TRBJ2-7; CDR3aa: CASSSDYAGDEQYF; CDR3nt: TGTGCCAGCAGCTCCGACTACGCGGGGGACGAGCAGTACTTC
abundance: -; v_gene: TRBV9; d_gene: -; j_gene: TRBJ1-2; CDR3aa: CASADGSNYGYTF; CDR3nt: TGTGCCAGCGCCGATGGGAGCAACTATGGCTACACCTTC
abundance: -; v_gene: TRBV10-1; d_gene: TRBD2; j_gene: TRBJ2-1; CDR3aa: CASSEEAGSGNNEQFF; CDR3nt: TGCGCCAGCAGTGAGGAAGCGGGGAGCGGGAACAATGAGCAGTTCTTC
abundance: once; v_gene: TRBV7-2; d_gene: TRBD1; j_gene: TRBJ1-4; CDR3aa: CASSSQGQGAGEKLFF; CDR3nt: TGTGCCAGCAGCTCCCAAGGACAGGGGGCAGGCGAAAAACTGTTTTTT
abundance: -; v_gene: TRBV5-1; d_gene: -; j_gene: TRBJ2-5; CDR3aa: CASSLGRGQETQYF; CDR3nt: TGCGCCAGCAGCTTGGGCAGGGGCCAAGAGACCCAGTACTTC